A single sample is the source of the 13 T cell receptor beta chains below, sequenced in a study of CD8+CD57+ T cells in acquired aplastic anemia (dated by TCRdb to the late 2010s). The sequencer was an Illumina HiSeq 2000. Genomic DNA served as template for TCR beta VDJ combination and CDR3 sequence profiling. TCRdb took the public reads, trimmed them with fastp at Q25, ran MiXCR for clone calling and kept in-frame beta chains. CDR3 protein duplicates are merged, each entry listing the most common genes and DNA. The sample profile shows 400,000 to 450,000 distinct CDR3 sequences; about two thirds of them were found once. Clones ranked in the top ten supply more than 3.5% of the sample. Sequencing was performed on sorted CD4+, CD8+, or CD8+CD57+ T cells (not recorded which) from PBMCs. These receptors all stem from a human donor in good health, serving as a control.

This chain links TRBV20-1 with TRBJ2-7; perhaps TRBD1 as D (5 bases). There are 15 residues in the CDR3. In germline, CDR1 is DFQATT, CDR2 SNEGSKA (reference sequence). Trimming shortened V by 3 bases and J by 3 bases, and 18 bases separated the two germline ends. CDR3 nucleotides: TGCAGTGCTAGGGCTCAGGGTGGTCCCATCTACGAGCAGTACTTC. It codes for CSARAQGGPIYEQYF.

On this clonotype: It is unclear where the CDR3 begins or ends on the DNA, so no DNA is shown, and the CDR3 is as TCRdb lists it. The chain employs TRBV7-2 and TRBJ2-7; TRBD2 is the table's D call, not checked against the DNA. Germline CDR1 and CDR2: SGHTA and FQGNSA. Termini included, the CDR3 measures 14 amino acids. The CDR3 spells CASSLGGGPLHFEF.

Concerning this clonotype itself: Sequence at one end of the junction differs from germline and may be a read error. The chain couples TRBV7-2 to TRBJ2-7; D is unresolved. The germline V gene encodes CDR1 SGHTA and CDR2 FQGNSA. The CDR3 is made up of 14 amino acids. Written as DNA, the CDR3 is TGTGCCAGCAGTGCCATTTCAGGTAGCAATCAGCCCCAGTTC. Translation gives CASSAISGSNQPQF.

The rearrangement joins TRBV5-1 to TRBJ1-2; 8 bases agree with TRBD1. CDR1 SGHRS and CDR2 YFSETQ come from the germline V gene. Losses at the gene ends were 4 bases for V and 5 bases for J; bases not matched to a gene: 4. CDR3 length: 13 residues. This chain's CDR3 is CASSNQGAYGYTF. In nucleotides, the CDR3 is TGCGCCAGCAGCAACCAGGGGGCATATGGCTACACCTTC.

The genes are TRBV7-9 and TRBJ2-7, with TRBD1 matching 7 bases. Germline V lookup: CDR1 SEHNR, CDR2 FQNEAQ (reference sequence). The CDR3 runs 13 residues. V gave up 4 bases and J gave up 8 bases; unmatched junction bases: 8. CDR3 sequence (DNA): TGTGCCAGCAGCTCCGGGGACAGTTACAAGCAGTACTTC. This sequence encodes CASSSGDSYKQYF. Drawing the rest from reference TRBV7-9 and TRBJ2-7, the complete variable domain is DTGVSQNPRHKITKRGQNVTFRCDPISEHNRLYWYRQTLGQGPEFLTYFQNEAQLEKSRLLSDRFSAERPKGSFSTLEIQRTEQGDSAMYLCASSSGDSYKQYFGPGTRLTVT.

The gene calls are TRBV7-9 and TRBJ1-2, with D possibly matching TRBD1 (5 bases). Trimming pared 5 bases from V and 4 bases from J, leaving 14 bases between. The CDR3 is 14 amino acids. Germline CDR1 and CDR2: SEHNR and FQNEAQ (reference sequence). The CDR3 region is CASSQDQGAYGYTF. The CDR3 nucleotides read TGTGCCAGCAGCCAAGACCAGGGTGCCTATGGCTACACCTTC.

V and J are TRBV10-1 and TRBJ2-4; D call uncertain. Looked up from germline, CDR1 is WNHNN and CDR2 is SYGVQD (reference sequence). CDR3 size: 9 residues. The V end was cut by 2 bases, the J end by 13 bases, with 3 bases between. CDR3 amino acids: CASSEEQYF. Written as DNA, the CDR3 is TGCGCCAGCAGTGAGGAACAGTACTTC.

The chain couples TRBV20-1 to TRBJ1-2, with a possible D match to TRBD1 (5 bases). The CDR3 length is 14 residues. V gave up 3 bases and J gave up 5 bases, with 16 bases separating them. Per the germline V gene, CDR1 is DFQATT and CDR2 is SNEGSKA (reference sequence). The chain's CDR3 is CSASALRARYGYTF. In DNA, the CDR3 is TGCAGTGCTAGCGCGCTCAGGGCTAGGTATGGCTACACCTTC.

In this sample, this clonotype turned up many times. The chain couples TRBV20-1 to TRBJ2-7, with 7 bases that match TRBD1. Germline CDR1 is DFQATT and CDR2 is SNEGSKA (reference sequence). This CDR3 has 14 residues. After removal of 7 bases from V and 0 bases from J, the junction contained 9 bases not matched to a gene. CDR3 sequence: CSGITGQISYEQYF. The CDR3 nucleotides read TGCAGTGGTATTACGGGACAGATCTCCTACGAGCAGTACTTC.

Comment on this clonotype: The missing conserved phenylalanine or tryptophan at the end of this CDR3 makes a read error likely. No DNA is shown, since the ends of the CDR3 on it are uncertain; the CDR3 is the one TCRdb lists. The chain employs TRBV9 and TRBJ1-6; the table assigns TRBD1, which was not confirmed against the DNA. The CDR3 comprises 8 residues, both ends counted. Germline V gives CDR1 SGDLS, CDR2 YYNGEE. The chain's CDR3 is CASNIEAL.

Turning to this clonotype: The germline gene is not matched at one end of the junction; a read error may be the cause. The chain has TRBV7-6 and TRBJ1-1, with D tentatively TRBD1 (5 bases). Germline loops: CDR1 SGHVS, CDR2 FNYEAQ. The CDR3 has 13 amino acids. CDR3 coding DNA: TGTGCCAGCAGCGCACCCTCTGACGGGGGTGCTTCCTTC. It translates to CASSAPSDGGASF.

This clonotype was counted many times. The chain's CDR3 is CSVNAGGTNEKLFF. In DNA, the CDR3 is TGCAGTGTTAACGCAGGGGGAACTAATGAAAAACTGTTTTTT. The chain carries TRBV20-1 and TRBJ1-4; 7 nucleotides match TRBD1. Germline V gene lookup returns CDR1 DFQATT and CDR2 SNEGSKA (reference sequence). The J segment lost 1 base and the V segment lost 7 bases, leaving 6 bases of the junction unmatched. This CDR3 is 14 amino acids long.

V and J are TRBV9 and TRBJ2-2; D possibly uses TRBD1 or TRBD2 (6 bases each). CDR3 length: 15 amino acids. Germline lookup yields CDR1 SGDLS and CDR2 YYNGEE. Trimming shortened V by 3 bases and J by 14 bases, and 23 bases separated the two germline ends. CDR3 sequence: CASSGGGGDIGSLFF. The CDR3 bases are TGTGCCAGCAGCGGAGGTGGCGGGGACATCGGATCACTGTTTTTT.